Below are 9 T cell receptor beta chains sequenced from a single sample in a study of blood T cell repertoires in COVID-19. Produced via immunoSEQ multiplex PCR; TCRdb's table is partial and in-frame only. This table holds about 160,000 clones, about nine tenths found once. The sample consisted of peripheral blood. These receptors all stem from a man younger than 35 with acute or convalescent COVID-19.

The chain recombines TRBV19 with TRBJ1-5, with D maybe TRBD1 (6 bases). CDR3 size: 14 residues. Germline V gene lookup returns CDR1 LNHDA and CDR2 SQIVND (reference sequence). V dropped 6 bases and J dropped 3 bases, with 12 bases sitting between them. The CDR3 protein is CASRDRSYNQPQHF. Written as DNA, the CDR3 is TGTGCCAGTAGAGACAGGAGTTACAATCAGCCCCAGCATTTT.

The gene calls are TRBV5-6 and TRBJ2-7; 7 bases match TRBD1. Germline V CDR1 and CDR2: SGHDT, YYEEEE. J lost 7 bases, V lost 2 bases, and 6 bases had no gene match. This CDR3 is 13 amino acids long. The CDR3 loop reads CASSFEGAGEQYF. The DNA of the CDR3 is TGTGCCAGCAGCTTTGAGGGGGCAGGAGAGCAGTACTTC. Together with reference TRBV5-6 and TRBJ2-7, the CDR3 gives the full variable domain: DAGVTQSPTHLIKTRGQQVTLRCSPKSGHDTVSWYQQALGQGPQFIFQYYEEEERQRGNFPDRFSGHQFPNYSSELNVNALLLGDSALYLCASSFEGAGEQYFGPGTRLTVT.

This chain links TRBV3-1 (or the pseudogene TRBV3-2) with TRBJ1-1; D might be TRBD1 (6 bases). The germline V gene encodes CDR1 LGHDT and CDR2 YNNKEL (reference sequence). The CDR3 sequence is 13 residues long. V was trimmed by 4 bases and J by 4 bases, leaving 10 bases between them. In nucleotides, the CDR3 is TGTGCCAGCAGCCTAGGCAGGGGCACTGAAGCTTTCTTT. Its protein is CASSLGRGTEAFF.

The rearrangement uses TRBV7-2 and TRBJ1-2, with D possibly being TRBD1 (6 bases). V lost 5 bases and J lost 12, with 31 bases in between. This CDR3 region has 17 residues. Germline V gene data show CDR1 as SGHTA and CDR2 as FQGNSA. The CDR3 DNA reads TGTGCCAGCAGCACGTCCCCATATGGACAGAGCCTGAGAAGGGACACCTTC. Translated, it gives CASSTSPYGQSLRRDTF.

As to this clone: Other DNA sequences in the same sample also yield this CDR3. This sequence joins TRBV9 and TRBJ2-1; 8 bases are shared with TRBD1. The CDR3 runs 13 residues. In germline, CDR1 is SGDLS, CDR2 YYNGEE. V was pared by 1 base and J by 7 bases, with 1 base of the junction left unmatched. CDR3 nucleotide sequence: TGTGCCAGCAGCGTACAGGGGGCAAATGAGCAGTTCTTC. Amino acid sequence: CASSVQGANEQFF.

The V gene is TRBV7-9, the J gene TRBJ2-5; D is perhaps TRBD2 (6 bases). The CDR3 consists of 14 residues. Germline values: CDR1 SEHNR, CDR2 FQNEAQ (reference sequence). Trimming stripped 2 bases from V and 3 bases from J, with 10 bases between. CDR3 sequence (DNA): TGTGCCAGCAGCTTAACGGCGGGGAAAGAGACCCAGTACTTC. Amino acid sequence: CASSLTAGKETQYF. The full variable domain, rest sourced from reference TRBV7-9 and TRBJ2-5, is DTGVSQNPRHKITKRGQNVTFRCDPISEHNRLYWYRQTLGQGPEFLTYFQNEAQLEKSRLLSDRFSAERPKGSFSTLEIQRTEQGDSAMYLCASSLTAGKETQYFGPGTRLLVL.

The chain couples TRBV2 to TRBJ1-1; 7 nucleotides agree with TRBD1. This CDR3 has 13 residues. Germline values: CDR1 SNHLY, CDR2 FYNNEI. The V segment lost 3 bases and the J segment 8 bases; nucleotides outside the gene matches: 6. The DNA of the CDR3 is TGTGCCAGCAGTGACTGGAGGGACAGCGAAGCTTTCTTT. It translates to CASSDWRDSEAFF.

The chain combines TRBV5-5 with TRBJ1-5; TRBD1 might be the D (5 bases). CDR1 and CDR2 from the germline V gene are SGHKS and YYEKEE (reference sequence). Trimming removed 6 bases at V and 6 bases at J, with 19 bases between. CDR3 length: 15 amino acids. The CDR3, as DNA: TGTGCCAGCACCCCAGAACCCCAGGGCGGTCAGCCCCAGCATTTT. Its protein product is CASTPEPQGGQPQHF.

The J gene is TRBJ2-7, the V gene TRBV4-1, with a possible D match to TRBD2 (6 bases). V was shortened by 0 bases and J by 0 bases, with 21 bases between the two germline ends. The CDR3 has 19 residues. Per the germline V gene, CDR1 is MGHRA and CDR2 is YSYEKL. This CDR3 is CASSQDVVAGRGFSYEQYF. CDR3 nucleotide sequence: TGCGCCAGCAGCCAAGATGTCGTGGCGGGGCGGGGCTTCTCCTACGAGCAGTACTTC.